Each of the 10 T cell receptor beta chains below was sequenced from the same sample in a study of graft-versus-host responses after intestinal transplantation. No antigen has been assigned to these receptors. Profiling relied on immunoSEQ multiplex PCR, and the TCRdb table lists in-frame clones only, not all of them. The sample lists under 100,000 clones, approximately 82% occurring once. The input for sequencing was unstimulated CD4+ T cells sorted from spleen or lymph node cells, taken before intestinal transplant. The receptors come from a human donor who received an intestinal transplant.

This clone was found a few times. The V gene is TRBV2, the J gene TRBJ2-2, with TRBD2 matching over 9 bases. The CDR3 covers 14 residues. Unmatched junction bases numbered 4, after V lost 7 bases and J lost 4 bases. Germline assignment: CDR1 SNHLY and CDR2 FYNNEI. CDR3 protein: CASMGGGATGELFF. The CDR3 DNA reads TGTGCCAGCATGGGCGGGGGGGCCACCGGGGAGCTGTTTTTT. Based on the CDR3 plus reference TRBV2 and TRBJ2-2, the full variable domain is EPEVTQTPSHQVTQMGQEVILRCVPISNHLYFYWYRQILGQKVEFLVSFYNNEISEKSEIFDDQFSVERPDGSNFTLKIRSTKLEDSAMYFCASMGGGATGELFFGEGSRLTVL.

This chain uses TRBV28 with TRBJ2-3; D possibly corresponds to TRBD1 (5 bases). Looked up from germline, CDR1 is MDHEN and CDR2 is SYDVKM. Trimming left V 6 bases short and J 4 bases short, with 11 bases between. The CDR3 length is 13 residues. The CDR3, as DNA: TGTGCCAGCAGCACCAGGGAACCAGATACGCAGTATTTT. Protein: CASSTREPDTQYF.

This chain joins TRBV7-2 and TRBJ2-3; tentative D call: TRBD2 (5 bases). V was trimmed by 1 base and J by 3 bases, leaving 11 bases between them. The CDR3 spans 15 residues. From germline, CDR1 is SGHTA and CDR2 FQGNSA. The CDR3 bases are TGTGCCAGCAGCTTAGGGAACGCGGGTACAGATACGCAGTATTTT. This gives the protein CASSLGNAGTDTQYF.

There are many counts of this clone. The V gene is TRBV28, the J gene TRBJ1-2; maybe TRBD1 (5 bases). Looked up from germline, CDR1 is MDHEN and CDR2 is SYDVKM. The CDR3 is 15 amino acids. V lost 3 bases and J lost 5, with 16 bases in between. The CDR3 DNA reads TGTGCCAGCAGTTTGAAAGGGGCAGCTTGGTATGGCTACACCTTC. Translation gives CASSLKGAAWYGYTF.

The chain has TRBV18 and TRBJ2-1; TRBD2 aligns across 14 bases. The germline V gene encodes CDR1 KGHSH and CDR2 LQKENI. Trimming at V came to 2 bases and at J to 8 bases, leaving 2 bases not matched to a gene. This CDR3 is built from 15 residues. The CDR3 DNA follows: TGTGCCAGCTCACCAGGGACTAGCGGGGGAGATGAGCAGTTCTTC. This translates into CASSPGTSGGDEQFF.

The chain joins TRBV19 to TRBJ2-1; no reliable D call. V shed 4 bases and J shed 2 bases, with 15 bases lying between them. Per germline, CDR1 LNHDA and CDR2 SQIVND (reference sequence). CDR3 length: 16 residues. The CDR3 DNA reads TGTGCCAGTAGTAAATATCATTCAGAAACCTACAATGAGCAGTTCTTC. Translation: CASSKYHSETYNEQFF.

This chain joins TRBV5-1 and TRBJ2-4; a weak D match, TRBD1 (5 bases). V gave up 2 bases and J gave up 6 bases, with 12 bases separating them. CDR3 length: 14 residues. Per the germline V gene, CDR1 is SGHRS and CDR2 is YFSETQ. The CDR3 loop reads CASSFVQGSNIQYF. CDR3 DNA sequence: TGCGCCAGCAGCTTCGTGCAGGGATCAAACATTCAGTACTTC.

The gene calls are TRBV9 and TRBJ2-2; 8 bases align to TRBD1. Germline assignment: CDR1 SGDLS and CDR2 YYNGEE. The CDR3 runs 15 residues. Trimming removed 3 bases from V and 7 bases from J; junction bases left unmatched: 8. DNA of the CDR3: TGTGCCAGCAGCGCCAGACAGGGGTTAATCGGGGAGCTGTTTTTT. Amino acids: CASSARQGLIGELFF.

The gene calls are TRBV6-1 and TRBJ2-7, with TRBD1 matching 10 bases. Trimming at V came to 6 bases and at J to 5 bases, leaving 10 bases not matched to a gene. This CDR3 spans 15 amino acids. CDR1 is MNHNS, CDR2 SASEGT, per germline. The CDR3, as DNA: TGTGCCAGCAGGGACGGAGGACAGGGGGGCAACGAGCAGTACTTC. Translation: CASRDGGQGGNEQYF.

CDR3 residues: CASSYPAAGVNEQFF. CDR3 in DNA: TGTGCCAGCAGCTATCCGGCAGCGGGAGTCAATGAGCAGTTCTTC. This rearrangement joins TRBV5-4 to TRBJ2-1; 8 bases align to TRBD2. Germline V gene sequence: CDR1 SGHNT, CDR2 YYREEE (reference sequence). J lost 6 bases, V lost 3 bases, and 8 bases had no gene match. This CDR3 comprises 15 residues.